This TCR beta chain was sequenced for a study of Graves' ophthalmopathy and Graves' hyperthyroidism. Study-level points and caveats: Blood shared most expanded thyroid clonotypes above 0.001 frequency.

This clonotype was counted ten times or more. Its antigen is currently unknown. Trimming stripped 5 bases from V and 3 bases from J, with 11 bases between. The germline V gene has CDR1 DFQATT and CDR2 SNEGSKA (reference sequence). The CDR3 is 12 amino acids. Additional autoimmune diseases, uncontrolled infections, pregnancy or lactation disqualified patients. A volume of 10 ml of fresh peripheral blood supplied the PBMCs. Amplified TCR beta CDR3 regions were obtained using RNA transcripts as template. HTBI-primed RT-PCR formed the first round, and a multiplex PCR formed the second. TCRdb re-analysed the multiplex PCR reads in MiXCR, keeping a single row per CDR3 protein. The table includes hundreds of thousands of distinct CDR3 sequences, approximately 39% detected once.

The origin of this receptor is an adult man with Graves' ophthalmopathy. The chain recombines TRBV20-1 with TRBJ2-7, with D perhaps matching TRBD2 (6 bases). Sequencing was carried out using peripheral blood. The CDR3 sequence is CSAARGNYEQYF. The CDR3 DNA is TGCAGTGCTGCTCGGGGGAACTACGAGCAGTACTTC.